A selection of T cell receptor beta chains follows, all from one sample in a study of molecular identifiers for immune sequencing clone quantification. MiXCR, applied by TCRdb to the PCR reads, yields one record per CDR3 protein. The sample yields roughly 320,000 distinct CDR3 sequences, about a quarter seen once. The sequenced sample consisted of naive CD8+ T cells from blood, with Jurkat cell RNA spiked in. The origin of the receptors is a human donor in good health. Some libraries in this study had Jurkat cell RNA spiked in. Each CDR3 is given with its conserved first and last residue. A D gene is named only where the DNA matches it firmly. Some rows have no size entry. The others give once, few or many, or a class for an expanded clone.

V gene	D gene	J gene	clone size	CDR3 DNA	CDR3 protein
TRBV20-1	-	TRBJ2-5	-	TGCAGTGCTAGTTCGCGGGACGGGATTCAAGAGACCCAGTACTTC	CSASSRDGIQETQYF
TRBV28	-	TRBJ2-5	many	TGTGCCAGCAGTATCCCCGAGAGGGTTGGGGTAGAGACCCAGTACTTC	CASSIPERVGVETQYF
TRBV7-2	TRBD2	TRBJ2-5	-	TGTGCCAGCAGCGTCTTACCGGGACTAGCGGGAATAGAGACCCAGTACTTC	CASSVLPGLAGIETQYF
TRBV27	TRBD2	TRBJ2-1	-	TGTGCCAGCGCGGGACTAGCTAACCACAATGAGCAGTTCTTC	CASAGLANHNEQFF
TRBV5-5	-	TRBJ1-6	many	TGTGCCAGCAGCGAATACGGGACCGCGACCTCCTATAATTCACCCCTCCACTTT	CASSEYGTATSYNSPLHF
TRBV19	-	TRBJ2-5	many	TGTGCCAGTAGTATAGGGGGACTGAACCAAGAGACCCAGTACTTC	CASSIGGLNQETQYF
TRBV20-1	-	TRBJ2-7	-	TGCAGTGCTAGAGCTCAGGAAGGGGGATTCTACGAGCAGTACTTC	CSARAQEGGFYEQYF
TRBV6-2/TRBV6-3	TRBD1	TRBJ1-5	few	TGTGCCAGCAGTTACGGGGCAGGGGGTTCGGGCAATCAGCCCCAGCATTTT	CASSYGAGGSGNQPQHF
TRBV24-1	-	TRBJ2-2	few	TGTGCCACCAGGCAGAACACCGGGGAGCTGTTTTTT	CATRQNTGELFF
TRBV4-1	TRBD1	TRBJ2-3	many	TGCGCCAGCAGACAACAGGGGAACACAGATACGCAGTATTTT	CASRQQGNTDTQYF
TRBV15	TRBD2	TRBJ2-7	many	TGTGCCACCAGCCGTAGGACTAGCGGGACCAGAGGGGGTTCCTACGAGCAGTACTTC	CATSRRTSGTRGGSYEQYF
TRBV7-2	-	TRBJ2-3	-	TGTGCCAGCAGCTTAGTAGGGCAGGGATACACAGATACGCAGTATTTT	CASSLVGQGYTDTQYF
TRBV28	-	TRBJ2-3	few	TGTGCCAGCAGAATACACATCCCTAGCACAGATACGCAGTATTTT	CASRIHIPSTDTQYF
TRBV7-9	TRBD1	TRBJ1-1	many	TGTGCCAGCAGCTCCATACGACAGGGGGACACTGAAGCTTTCTTT	CASSSIRQGDTEAFF
TRBV4-3	-	TRBJ1-4	few	TGCGCCAGCAGCCGCGGGACTCCAACTAATGAAAAACTGTTTTTT	CASSRGTPTNEKLFF
TRBV20-1	TRBD2	TRBJ2-7	-	TGCAGTGCTAGGGCGGGGGGAGCCCTCCACGAGCAGTACTTC	CSARAGGALHEQYF
TRBV7-6	-	TRBJ1-1	-	TGTGACAGCAGCTTGGAACCGGGGGGTAGCACTGAAGCTTTCTTT	CDSSLEPGGSTEAFF
TRBV19	-	TRBJ1-2	few	TGTGCCAGTAGTATCACCCCGGACCGTTCTAGGGGCTACACCTTC	CASSITPDRSRGYTF